The rows below give T cell receptor beta chains drawn from one sample of a study of human T cells and chemical hapten exposure. TCRdb re-derived calls from the RACE reads in MiXCR, one entry per CDR3 protein. The sample carries approximately 370,000 distinct CDR3 sequences, around 5.5% recorded once. Sample: whole blood, taken in connection with sensitization to the hapten diphenylcyclopropenone (DPC). The receptors derive from a woman aged 18-35 years with alopecia areata. Some clones in this sample may be carry-over from other donors' samples. CDR3s include the opening cysteine and the closing phenylalanine or tryptophan. Fields, in order: D gene, clone size, J gene, V gene, CDR3 DNA, CDR3 protein. A D gene is named only where the DNA matches it firmly. Some rows have no size entry. The others give once, few or many, or a class for an expanded clone.

D: .; size: few; J: TRBJ1-1; V: TRBV14; DNA: TGTGCCAGCAGCCAAGACAGGTTCGACACTGAAGCTTTCTTT; CDR3: CASSQDRFDTEAFF
D: TRBD2; size: .; J: TRBJ2-5; V: TRBV24-1; DNA: TGTGCCACTTCCACCGGGGGAGGGGAAGAGACCCAGTACTTC; CDR3: CATSTGGGEETQYF
D: .; size: many; J: TRBJ2-1; V: TRBV7-6; DNA: TGTGCCAGCAGCTTATGGCGTGACGAGCAGTTCTTC; CDR3: CASSLWRDEQFF
D: .; size: many; J: TRBJ2-7; V: TRBV7-2; DNA: TGTGCCAGCAGCTTATGGGGGGCGTCCTACGAGCAGTACTTC; CDR3: CASSLWGASYEQYF
D: TRBD1; size: few; J: TRBJ2-2; V: TRBV5-6; DNA: TGTGCCAGCAGCTTGGCACCAGGGGGCGGCACCGGGGAGCTGTTTTTT; CDR3: CASSLAPGGGTGELFF
D: .; size: few; J: TRBJ1-5; V: TRBV4-1; DNA: TGCGCCAGCAGCCTTAGTGAGGGTAGGCATCAGCCCCAGCATTTT; CDR3: CASSLSEGRHQPQHF
D: TRBD1; size: many; J: TRBJ1-6; V: TRBV6-2/TRBV6-3; DNA: TGTGCCAGCAGTTACTCTGGGACAGGGACCTCCTATAATTCACCCCTCCACTTT; CDR3: CASSYSGTGTSYNSPLHF
D: TRBD1; size: many; J: TRBJ1-1; V: TRBV29-1; DNA: TGCAGCGTTGAGGACAGGGAAGCTTTCTTT; CDR3: CSVEDREAFF
D: .; size: few; J: TRBJ1-4; V: TRBV6-2/TRBV6-3; DNA: TGTGCCAGCAGTCCGGCGAGATCTAATGAAAAACTGTTTTTT; CDR3: CASSPARSNEKLFF
D: TRBD1; size: few; J: TRBJ2-7; V: TRBV6-5; DNA: TGTGCCAGCACCCGGGGGACAGGGGAGAATAGGGAGCAGTACTTC; CDR3: CASTRGTGENREQYF
D: TRBD1; size: .; J: TRBJ2-7; V: TRBV7-8; DNA: TGTGCCAGCAGCTTGGCCCGGGACAGGACCTACGAGCAGTACTTC; CDR3: CASSLARDRTYEQYF
D: .; size: .; J: TRBJ1-5; V: TRBV3-1; DNA: TGTGCCAGCGGAAAGGGGGAGCCCCAGCATTTT; CDR3: CASGKGEPQHF
D: .; size: .; J: TRBJ2-5; V: TRBV7-2; DNA: TGTGCCAGCAGCTTAAAGGGCCTAGGGACCCAGTACTTC; CDR3: CASSLKGLGTQYF
D: .; size: .; J: TRBJ2-7; V: TRBV28; DNA: TGTGCCAGCAGCCCCCCCGGAAAAATCTCGTACTTC; CDR3: CASSPPGKISYF
D: .; size: few; J: TRBJ1-1; V: TRBV12-3/TRBV12-4; DNA: TGTGCCAGCAGTTTAGAGGTCGGAGGAGCTTTCTTT; CDR3: CASSLEVGGAFF
D: .; size: many; J: TRBJ1-6; V: TRBV15; DNA: TGTGCCACCAGCAGAGCGGGGGGTTCTTCACCCCTCCACTTT; CDR3: CATSRAGGSSPLHF